The clone carrying this T cell receptor (beta chain) came up many times. Its antigen remains unknown. The sample comes from a study of identical twins. Whole-study results and caveats: Out-of-frame sharing of TCR alpha in monozygotic twins was underestimated by models. It was possible that invariant MAIT and iNKT cells partly confounded the zero-insertion analyses.

With template switching, a universal primer site was added, and the cDNA carried unique molecular identifiers. MiXCR was run by TCRdb on the 5' RACE reads, yielding one entry per CDR3 protein. The profile shows 400,000 or so distinct CDR3 sequences, about 9% of them singletons. Trimming left V 1 base short and J 1 base short, with 4 bases between. Germline-derived CDR1 and CDR2 are MNHEY and SMNVEV (reference sequence). CDR3 size: 14 residues. Sample: naive T cells sorted from blood. The rearrangement uses TRBV27 and TRBJ2-2; D unclear. This TCR derives from a woman between 45 and 65 years old in good health. The CDR3 loop reads CASSLYMNTGELFF. In nucleotides, the CDR3 is TGTGCCAGCAGTTTATACATGAACACCGGGGAGCTGTTTTTT.